The 17 T cell receptor beta chains listed next were all sequenced from one sample in a study of glioma-infiltrating T cells after dendritic cell vaccination. Assay: immunoSEQ multiplex PCR; the TCRdb copy retains only in-frame clones and omits some. Among about 82,000 clones listed, around 90% were seen once. Here the sequenced sample was blood, taken before dendritic cell vaccination. These receptor sequences come from a human donor with glioblastoma.

The V and J genes are TRBV7-8 and TRBJ2-1, with 9 bases that match TRBD1. Per the germline V gene, CDR1 is SGHVS and CDR2 is FQNEAQ. CDR3 length: 15 residues. J gave up 6 bases and V 5 bases, and 8 bases lay outside the gene matches. CDR3 protein: CASSPGQGLINEQFF. In nucleotides, the CDR3 is TGTGCCAGCAGCCCGGGACAGGGTCTCATCAATGAGCAGTTCTTC.

The V gene is TRBV2, the J gene TRBJ2-7; the D gene is possibly TRBD1 (5 bases). This CDR3 has 11 amino acids. Germline loops: CDR1 SNHLY, CDR2 FYNNEI. V was cut by 10 bases and J by 3 bases, with 10 bases left in between. CDR3 residues: CATVRVYEQYF. The CDR3 DNA follows: TGTGCCACCGTCAGGGTCTACGAGCAGTACTTC. The full variable domain, rest sourced from reference TRBV2 and TRBJ2-7, is EPEVTQTPSHQVTQMGQEVILRCVPISNHLYFYWYRQILGQKVEFLVSFYNNEISEKSEIFDDQFSVERPDGSNFTLKIRSTKLEDSAMYFCATVRVYEQYFGPGTRLTVT.

Here the CDR3 reads CASSGRDRGKTGELFF. The CDR3 nucleotides are TGTGCCAGCAGTGGCCGTGACAGGGGAAAAACCGGGGAGCTGTTTTTT. J is TRBJ2-2 and V is TRBV2, with 8 nucleotides matching TRBD1. Germline lookup yields CDR1 SNHLY and CDR2 FYNNEI. Trimming removed 4 bases from V and 5 bases from J; junction bases left unmatched: 9. CDR3 length: 16 amino acids.

The CDR3 bases are TGTGCCAGTAGCCCCCGAGGGACTAAAGCCAAAAACATTCAGTACTTC. The encoded protein is CASSPRGTKAKNIQYF. The V gene is TRBV19, the J gene TRBJ2-4, with TRBD2 matching 7 bases. The V and J ends lost 6 bases and 0 bases, in that order; junction bases with no gene match: 8. CDR1 and CDR2 from the germline V gene are LNHDA and SQIVND (reference sequence). The CDR3 is 16 residues long. Combining the CDR3 with reference TRBV19 and TRBJ2-4 gives the whole variable domain DGGITQSPKYLFRKEGQNVTLSCEQNLNHDAMYWYRQDPGQGLRLIYYSQIVNDFQKGDIAEGYSVSREKKESFPLTVTSAQKNPTAFYLCASSPRGTKAKNIQYFGAGTRLSVL.

This clone was seen only a few times. The chain links TRBV27 to TRBJ2-4; 7 nucleotides match TRBD2. Losses at the gene ends were 7 bases for V and 8 bases for J; bases not matched to a gene: 8. CDR1 is MNHEY and CDR2 is SMNVEV in the germline V gene (reference sequence). The CDR3 consists of 13 residues. Here the CDR3 reads CASTTGAGDIQYF. As DNA, the CDR3 is TGTGCCAGCACCACTGGCGCGGGGGACATTCAGTACTTC.

With regard to this clone: It is likely a read error, because the conserved phenylalanine at the end of the CDR3 is missing. This rearrangement joins TRBV19 to TRBJ1-2; 9 positions match TRBD1. The length of the CDR3 is 15 residues. Trimming removed 9 bases from V and 3 bases from J; junction bases left unmatched: 11. The V gene's germline CDR1 is LNHDA and CDR2 SQIVND (reference sequence). The CDR3 nucleotides read TGTGCCAGCCGGGACAGGGTGAAGGGGGACTATGGCTACACCTCC. It is translated as CASRDRVKGDYGYTS.

The chain joins TRBV19 to TRBJ1-2; D may be TRBD1 (5 bases). CDR3 length: 11 residues. Per the germline V gene, CDR1 is LNHDA and CDR2 is SQIVND (reference sequence). Trimming removed 3 bases from V and 7 bases from J, with 6 bases in between. The CDR3 spells CASSIGAGYTF. The CDR3 nucleotides are TGTGCCAGTAGTATTGGGGCTGGCTACACCTTC.

The gene calls are TRBV7-6 and TRBJ2-7, with a tentative D call TRBD2 (6 bases). The CDR3 runs 14 residues. Germline lookup yields CDR1 SGHVS and CDR2 FNYEAQ. Trimming shortened V by 1 base and J by 7 bases, and 14 bases separated the two germline ends. The CDR3 region is CASSLGGGGREQYF. CDR3 DNA sequence: TGTGCCAGCAGCTTAGGAGGTGGAGGGAGGGAGCAGTACTTC.

The CDR3 DNA reads as TGTGCCAGCAGCTTATCGGCCTACAATGAGCAGTTCTTC. It is translated as CASSLSAYNEQFF. The chain recombines TRBV7-3 with TRBJ2-1; D gene unclear. Germline V lookup: CDR1 SGHTA, CDR2 FQGTGA. With 2 bases removed from V and 2 bases from J, the gap between germline ends came to 4 bases. This CDR3 has 13 amino acids.

J is TRBJ1-2 and V is TRBV7-9; 8 bases align to TRBD1. Trimming at V came to 4 bases and at J to 4 bases, leaving 5 bases not matched to a gene. Germline V gene sequence: CDR1 SEHNR, CDR2 FQNEAQ (reference sequence). The CDR3 has 14 residues. Here the CDR3 reads CASSSQGGGYGYTF. In DNA form, the CDR3 reads TGTGCCAGCAGCTCACAGGGGGGTGGCTATGGCTACACCTTC.

The V gene is TRBV6-1, the J gene TRBJ1-1, with D hard to call. CDR1 and CDR2 from the germline V gene are MNHNS and SASEGT. There are 13 residues in the CDR3. V lost 2 bases and J 11 bases, leaving 15 bases between the germline ends. The DNA for the CDR3 is TGTGCCAGCAGTGAATCCCCGGTCAGGCTGGCTTTCTTT. Its translation: CASSESPVRLAFF.

This clone was counted a few times. This chain joins TRBV5-1 and TRBJ2-2; TRBD2 matches at 9 bases. Germline CDR1 reads SGHRS; CDR2 reads YFSETQ. The J segment lost 5 bases and the V segment lost 2 bases, leaving 7 bases of the junction unmatched. The CDR3 totals 16 residues. The CDR3 spells CASSFGSSGATGELFF. The CDR3 DNA sequence: TGCGCCAGCAGCTTTGGTTCTAGCGGGGCTACCGGGGAGCTGTTTTTT.

This clone was counted once. The gene calls are TRBV27 and TRBJ2-1; D is perhaps TRBD2 (6 bases). CDR1 is MNHEY and CDR2 is SMNVEV in the germline V gene (reference sequence). The V end lost 5 bases, the J end lost 6 bases, and 8 bases lay between the germline ends. The length of the CDR3 is 12 residues. The CDR3 loop is CASSMGLNEQFF. CDR3 DNA sequence: TGTGCCAGCAGTATGGGACTCAATGAGCAGTTCTTC.

The CDR3, as DNA: TGTGCCAGCAGCGTAGATCCAGGGTCTGTCGGAAACACCATATATTTT. Translated, it gives CASSVDPGSVGNTIYF. The rearrangement joins TRBV9 to TRBJ1-3; the D gene is possibly TRBD1 (5 bases). V dropped 0 bases and J dropped 4 bases, with 14 bases sitting between them. The CDR3 loop spans 16 amino acids. Germline V gene data show CDR1 as SGDLS and CDR2 as YYNGEE.

The chain joins TRBV5-1 to TRBJ1-1; D is perhaps TRBD1 (6 bases). CDR3 length equals 16 residues. Germline CDR1 and CDR2: SGHRS and YFSETQ. The V gene lost 0 bases and the J gene lost 1 base, with 13 bases spanning the gap. The chain's CDR3 is CASSLGWGRGNTEAFF. The CDR3 bases are TGCGCCAGCAGCTTGGGCTGGGGGCGCGGGAACACTGAAGCTTTCTTT. Full variable domain (rest looked up from reference TRBV5-1 and TRBJ1-1): KAGVTQTPRYLIKTRGQQVTLSCSPISGHRSVSWYQQTPGQGLQFLFEYFSETQRNKGNFPGRFSGRQFSNSRSEMNVSTLELGDSALYLCASSLGWGRGNTEAFFGQGTRLTVV.

This sequence joins TRBV10-3 and TRBJ2-3; TRBD2 matches 7 bases. This CDR3 is 13 amino acids long. J lost 6 bases, V lost 5 bases, and 5 bases had no gene match. Germline V gene sequence: CDR1 ENHRY, CDR2 SYGVKD. CDR3 nucleotide sequence: TGTGCCATCAGTTCTACCGGGAGGGATACGCAGTATTTT. It is translated as CAISSTGRDTQYF.

This chain joins TRBV7-9 and TRBJ1-4; 8 positions match TRBD1. CDR1 is SEHNR, CDR2 FQNEAQ, per germline (reference sequence). V lost 5 bases to trimming and J lost 9 bases; unmatched junction nucleotides: 14. This CDR3 spans 16 amino acids. The CDR3 coding sequence is TGTGCCAGCAGCCCCTCAGGACAGGGAATCGCGAAAAAACTGTTTTTT. Protein: CASSPSGQGIAKKLFF.